This record covers a single TCR beta chain. These data originate in a study of blood T cell repertoires in COVID-19. Sequenced by immunoSEQ multiplex PCR; TCRdb stores in-frame clones only, minus some. The sample has 250,000 to 350,000 clones, approximately 86% seen once. Losses at the gene ends were 0 bases for V and 13 bases for J; bases not matched to a gene: 7. Germline V lookup: CDR1 SGHTA, CDR2 FQGNSA. The CDR3 covers 13 residues. The sequence derives from a woman in her 70s with COVID-19, enrolled during active disease. Sequencing used peripheral blood. This sequence joins TRBV7-2 and TRBJ1-2; 8 nucleotides line up with TRBD1. This CDR3 is CASSLALKDRATF. In nucleotides, the CDR3 is TGTGCCAGCAGCTTAGCGCTAAAGGACAGGGCCACCTTC.